Given below is one T cell receptor beta chain in context. Germline V lookup: CDR1 MGHRA, CDR2 YSYEKL. Trimming took off 6 bases at V and 8 bases at J, with 8 bases between the two ends. The CDR3 is 11 amino acids. The data derive from a study of OX40 agonist ivuxolimab in advanced cancers. Produced via immunoSEQ multiplex PCR; TCRdb's table is partial and in-frame only. The profile covers 55,000 to 75,000 clones, with roughly four fifths appearing a single time and 5% taken by the ten largest. This TCR came from an adult with an advanced solid tumor such as melanoma, head and neck, liver or kidney cancer. J is TRBJ2-1 and V is TRBV4-1; D unresolved. The material sequenced was CD4+ or CD8+ T cells sorted from blood, taken in a trial of the OX40 agonist ivuxolimab. The CDR3, as DNA: TGCGCCAGCAGGGACCGGGATGAGCAGTTCTTC. Amino acids: CASRDRDEQFF.